A single sample is the source of the 28 T cell receptor beta chains below, sequenced in a study of blood T cell repertoires in COVID-19. Here immunoSEQ multiplex PCR was the method, and the copy in TCRdb shows in-frame clones only, minus some. The sample records roughly 500,000 clones, approximately 85% being singletons. The source material was peripheral blood. The receptors originated from a human donor in a cohort sampled during active COVID-19.

This chain joins TRBV29-1 and TRBJ2-1, with a tentative D call TRBD1 (5 bases). V was cut by 8 bases and J by 0 bases, with 29 bases left in between. The CDR3 loop spans 19 amino acids. From germline, CDR1 is SQVTM and CDR2 ANQGSEA. Here the CDR3 reads CSTPIGPRGWGSSYNEQFF. The CDR3 nucleotides read TGCAGCACCCCTATCGGACCTCGTGGATGGGGCAGCTCCTACAATGAGCAGTTCTTC.

J is TRBJ2-3 and V is TRBV4-1; 16 bases agree with TRBD2. J gave up 5 bases and V 1 base, and 3 bases lay outside the gene matches. The CDR3 totals 17 residues. The germline V gene encodes CDR1 MGHRA and CDR2 YSYEKL. Written as DNA, the CDR3 is TGCGCCAGCAGCCAAGTCGGGACTAGCGGGAGGGAAGATACGCAGTATTTT. It encodes CASSQVGTSGREDTQYF.

This chain connects TRBV9 to TRBJ2-1, with 7 bases fitting TRBD1. This CDR3 contains 14 residues. CDR1 SGDLS and CDR2 YYNGEE come from the germline V gene. Germline trimming cut 2 bases from V and 8 bases from J; bases unmatched to any gene: 7. The CDR3 nucleotides read TGTGCCAGCAGCGTTGCGGACAGGCCCCATGAGCAGTTCTTC. This sequence encodes CASSVADRPHEQFF.

This clone showed up just once. The chain couples TRBV5-1 to TRBJ1-1; weak D call: TRBD1 (5 bases). Germline CDR1 SGHRS, CDR2 YFSETQ. The length of the CDR3 is 15 residues. Trimming removed 0 bases from V and 1 base from J, with 10 bases in between. CDR3 bases: TGCGCCAGCAGCTTGGAGTTGGGGGGGAACACTGAAGCTTTCTTT. It yields the protein CASSLELGGNTEAFF.

The chain links TRBV9 to TRBJ2-3, with 11 bases aligning to TRBD2. The CDR3 length is 17 residues. Trimming removed 4 bases from V and 5 bases from J; junction bases left unmatched: 12. Germline loops: CDR1 SGDLS, CDR2 YYNGEE. The CDR3 reads CASSPRTSGFQGDTQYF. CDR3 DNA: TGTGCCAGCAGCCCTCGGACTAGCGGGTTCCAGGGAGATACGCAGTATTTT.

The chain recombines TRBV19 with TRBJ2-3, with 15 positions matching TRBD2. Looked up from germline, CDR1 is LNHDA and CDR2 is SQIVND (reference sequence). The CDR3 contains 16 residues. The J segment lost 7 bases and the V segment lost 8 bases, leaving 10 bases of the junction unmatched. The chain's CDR3 is CASGGTSGRPDYTQYF. DNA for the CDR3: TGTGCCAGTGGGGGGACTAGCGGGAGGCCCGACTATACGCAGTATTTT.

This chain uses TRBV5-4 with TRBJ1-1; no firm D call. V was clipped by 0 bases and J by 2 bases, with 8 bases between them. CDR3 length: 14 amino acids. Germline CDR1 reads SGHNT; CDR2 reads YYREEE (reference sequence). The CDR3 loop reads CASSLGAGNTEAFF. CDR3 nucleotides: TGTGCCAGCAGCTTGGGGGCCGGCAACACTGAAGCTTTCTTT.

This chain uses TRBV4-1 with TRBJ1-1, with D possibly TRBD1 on 6 matching bases. This CDR3 has 15 amino acids. The germline V gene has CDR1 MGHRA and CDR2 YSYEKL. Trimming stripped 1 base from V and 3 bases from J, with 12 bases between. In DNA form, the CDR3 reads TGCGCCAGCAGCCAAGGTACAGGGATTGACACTGAAGCTTTCTTT. This translates into CASSQGTGIDTEAFF.

This rearrangement joins TRBV10-3 to TRBJ2-5, with D possibly being TRBD1 (6 bases). V was clipped by 5 bases and J by 2 bases, with 9 bases between them. The germline CDR1 and CDR2 sequences are ENHRY and SYGVKD. The CDR3 has 13 residues. CDR3 bases: TGTGCCATCAGTACAGGGAAACAAGAGACCCAGTACTTC. Amino acid sequence: CAISTGKQETQYF.

The chain joins TRBV7-2 to TRBJ2-2; 9 bases agree with TRBD1. V shed 3 bases, J shed 3 bases, and the junction held 2 bases outside the gene matches. Germline-derived CDR1 and CDR2 are SGHTA and FQGNSA. CDR3 size: 15 residues. CDR3 sequence: CASSFGTGYTGELFF. CDR3 DNA sequence: TGTGCCAGCAGCTTCGGGACAGGGTACACCGGGGAGCTGTTTTTT.

V is TRBV20-1 and J is TRBJ2-7; D is unresolved. V dropped 6 bases and J dropped 5 bases, with 11 bases sitting between them. The CDR3 contains 11 residues. Per germline, CDR1 DFQATT and CDR2 SNEGSKA (reference sequence). The CDR3 DNA sequence: TGCAGTGCCGCACCCTCGGACGAGCAGTACTTC. It codes for CSAAPSDEQYF.

CDR3 region: CASSLSTQGTLNTEAFF. CDR3 in DNA: TGTGCCAGCAGTCTCTCGACACAGGGAACGCTGAACACTGAAGCTTTCTTT. The V and J genes are TRBV6-2 or TRBV6-3 and TRBJ1-1, with D possibly TRBD1 on 6 matching bases. V was trimmed by 5 bases and J by 0 bases, leaving 19 bases between them. Germline V gives CDR1 MNHEY, CDR2 SVGEGT. The CDR3 is 17 residues long.

V usage is TRBV18 and J usage is TRBJ2-3, with a weak D call TRBD2 (6 bases). The CDR3 extends over 15 amino acids. Trimming cost V 7 bases and J 3 bases, with 17 bases left between them. The germline CDR1 and CDR2 sequences are KGHSH and LQKENI. CDR3 loop: CASFHIPSETDTQYF. Here the CDR3 DNA reads TGTGCCAGCTTCCATATTCCTAGCGAGACAGATACGCAGTATTTT.

The chain has TRBV6-5 and TRBJ1-2, with D perhaps TRBD1 (6 bases). Per the germline V gene, CDR1 is MNHEY and CDR2 is SVGAGI. The CDR3 sequence is 13 residues long. Trimming took off 7 bases at V and 6 bases at J, with 15 bases between the two ends. The CDR3 DNA reads as TGTGCCAGCAAAGATACAGGGTCGAATGGCTACACCTTC. Translated, it gives CASKDTGSNGYTF.

The CDR3 protein is CASSLREDTQYF. For the CDR3, the DNA is TGTGCCAGCAGCTTGCGGGAGGACACGCAGTATTTT. V and J are TRBV7-8 and TRBJ2-3, with TRBD2 identical over 8 bases. Per the germline V gene, CDR1 is SGHVS and CDR2 is FQNEAQ. This CDR3 has 12 amino acids. Trimming at V came to 3 bases and at J to 9 bases, leaving 2 bases not matched to a gene.

The rearrangement uses TRBV3-1 (or the pseudogene TRBV3-2) and TRBJ1-1; TRBD1 is a possible D gene (5 bases). Between the trimmed V and J ends, which lost 0 bases and 5 bases, there was a span of 13 bases. CDR3 size: 15 residues. Germline V gene lookup returns CDR1 LGHDT and CDR2 YNNKEL (reference sequence). CDR3 protein: CASSQERARGTEAFF. CDR3 DNA: TGTGCCAGCAGCCAAGAGCGGGCTCGGGGGACTGAAGCTTTCTTT.

The V call is TRBV19, the J call TRBJ2-1; 7 bases agree with TRBD2. This CDR3 region has 15 residues. V was pared by 6 bases and J by 4 bases, with 9 bases of the junction left unmatched. Germline CDR1 reads LNHDA; CDR2 reads SQIVND (reference sequence). The CDR3, as DNA: TGTGCCAGTAGCAGGGAGAAGCGGGAATACAATGAGCAGTTCTTC. Translated: CASSREKREYNEQFF.

The chain couples TRBV4-1 to TRBJ2-3; 8 nucleotides agree with TRBD2. Germline V gene sequence: CDR1 MGHRA, CDR2 YSYEKL. CDR3 length equals 15 residues. The trim removed 4 bases at V and 4 bases at J, leaving 7 bases unmatched. The CDR3 nucleotides are TGCGCCAGCAGCCCTACAAAAGCGGGAGCAGATACGCAGTATTTT. Its translation: CASSPTKAGADTQYF.

V and J are TRBV9 and TRBJ2-1; 7 bases match TRBD1. Per the germline V gene, CDR1 is SGDLS and CDR2 is YYNGEE. V was clipped by 3 bases and J by 9 bases; unmatched bases: 3. The CDR3 length is 12 residues. In DNA form, the CDR3 reads TGTGCCAGCAGCGCAAGGACAGGTGAGCAGTTCTTC. Its translation: CASSARTGEQFF.

This clone was recorded a few times. The gene calls are TRBV21-1 and TRBJ2-3; TRBD1 reflects the table's D call only, with no check against the DNA. TRBV21-1 has pseudogene status. CDR3 size: 15 residues. CDR3 sequence: CASSKHRQITDTQYF. CDR3 nucleotides: TGTGCCAGCAGCAAGCATCGACAGATCACAGATACGCAGTATTTT.

The V call is TRBV19, the J call TRBJ1-5; D uncertain. The CDR3 extends over 15 amino acids. Germline V gene data show CDR1 as LNHDA and CDR2 as SQIVND (reference sequence). V was pared by 3 bases and J by 4 bases, with 13 bases between. CDR3 residues: CASSISAGRNQPQHF. CDR3 coding DNA: TGTGCCAGTAGTATTTCAGCGGGAAGAAATCAGCCCCAGCATTTT.

This CDR3 is CASSPVAGARHEQFF. The CDR3 DNA sequence: TGTGCCAGCAGCCCAGTAGCGGGAGCCCGACATGAGCAGTTCTTC. The chain couples TRBV7-2 to TRBJ2-1; 9 bases are a match to TRBD2. V was pared by 5 bases and J by 8 bases, with 10 bases of the junction left unmatched. The CDR3 totals 15 residues. Per the germline V gene, CDR1 is SGHTA and CDR2 is FQGNSA.

This clone was seen ten or more times. The gene calls are TRBV5-1 and TRBJ1-5; D is unresolved. Per germline, CDR1 SGHRS and CDR2 YFSETQ. This CDR3 comprises 15 residues. Trimming removed 4 bases from V and 3 bases from J, with 14 bases in between. DNA for the CDR3: TGCGCCAGCAGCCCGAGTAGCGGATTCAATCAGCCCCAGCATTTT. As protein: CASSPSSGFNQPQHF.

The V call is TRBV5-4, the J call TRBJ1-1; D may be TRBD1 (6 bases). The V and J ends lost 1 base and 5 bases respectively, with 24 bases between them. In germline, CDR1 is SGHNT, CDR2 YYREEE (reference sequence). The CDR3 totals 18 residues. The chain's CDR3 is CASSLSFTGYEGWTEAFF. The CDR3 bases are TGTGCCAGCAGCTTGTCGTTCACAGGGTATGAGGGATGGACTGAAGCTTTCTTT.

In this sample, this clone turned up once. The genes are TRBV15 and TRBJ2-1; 11 bases are a match to TRBD2. Germline CDR1 and CDR2: LNHNV and YYDKDF (reference sequence). The V segment lost 0 bases and the J segment 0 bases; nucleotides outside the gene matches: 13. The CDR3 totals 21 residues. The CDR3 nucleotides are TGTGCCACCAGCAGAGATAGTACTAGCGGGAGCCTACTGAGCTCCTACAATGAGCAGTTCTTC. As protein: CATSRDSTSGSLLSSYNEQFF.

The rearrangement links TRBV29-1 to TRBJ2-1; D not certain. The ends were cut back, 7 bases at V and 9 bases at J, with 13 bases in the middle. CDR3 length: 11 residues. CDR1 is SQVTM and CDR2 is ANQGSEA in the germline V gene. The CDR3 loop is CSGGVASEQFF. The CDR3 region has the DNA TGCAGCGGCGGTGTAGCCAGTGAGCAGTTCTTC.

J is TRBJ2-2 and V is TRBV10-1; the match to TRBD2 covers 13 bases. The V gene's germline CDR1 is WNHNN and CDR2 SYGVQD (reference sequence). J was trimmed by 4 bases and V by 4 bases; bases with no gene match: 12. The CDR3 has 19 residues. The CDR3 nucleotides read TGCGCCAGCAGTGCCGAGCCGGGACTAGCGGGGTTTGGCACCGGGGAGCTGTTTTTT. Its protein product is CASSAEPGLAGFGTGELFF.

J is TRBJ1-2 and V is TRBV25-1; D ambiguous. Between the trimmed V and J ends, which lost 4 bases and 6 bases, there was a span of 12 bases. This CDR3 region has 13 residues. Per the germline V gene, CDR1 is MGHDK and CDR2 is SYGVNS. The CDR3 protein is CASSGYTVNGYTF. The CDR3 DNA reads TGTGCCAGCAGTGGGTACACAGTAAATGGCTACACCTTC.